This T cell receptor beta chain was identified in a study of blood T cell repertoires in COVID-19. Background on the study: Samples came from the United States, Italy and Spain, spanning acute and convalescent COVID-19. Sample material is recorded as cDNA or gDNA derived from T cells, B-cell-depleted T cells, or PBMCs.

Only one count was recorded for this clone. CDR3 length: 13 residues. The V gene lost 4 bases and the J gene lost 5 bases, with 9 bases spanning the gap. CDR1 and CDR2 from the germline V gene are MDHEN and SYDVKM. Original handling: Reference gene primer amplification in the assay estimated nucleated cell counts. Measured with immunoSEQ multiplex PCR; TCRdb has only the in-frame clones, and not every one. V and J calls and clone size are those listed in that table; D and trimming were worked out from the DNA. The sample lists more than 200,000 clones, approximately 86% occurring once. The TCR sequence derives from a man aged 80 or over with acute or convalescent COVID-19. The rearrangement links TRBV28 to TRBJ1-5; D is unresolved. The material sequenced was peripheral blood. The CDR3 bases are TGTGCCAGCAGTTCCCCCCTTTATCAGCCCCAGCATTTT. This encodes CASSSPLYQPQHF.